Listed below are T cell receptor beta chains from one sample, sequenced in a study of identical twins. MiXCR, run by TCRdb on the 5' RACE reads, gives a single entry per CDR3 protein. This table holds some 690,000 distinct CDR3 sequences, 21% found once. The same sample was also studied in work on T cells expressing NK-cell markers.

Sequencing was done on a sample of PBMCs. The receptors come from a woman in her late teens or twenties in good health. The CDR3 runs from the conserved cysteine through the conserved F or W. A D gene is named only where the DNA matches it firmly. Only some rows state a clone size, as once, few, many or a class for expanded clones.

d_call j_call clone_size v_call cdr3_aa cdr3_nt
. TRBJ2-7 . TRBV29-1 CSVGGPMLVEQYF TGCAGCGTTGGTGGCCCTATGTTGGTCGAGCAGTACTTC
TRBD2 TRBJ2-1 few TRBV11-3 CASSRGLAESYNEQFF TGTGCCAGCAGCCGGGGACTAGCTGAATCCTACAATGAGCAGTTCTTC
TRBD1 TRBJ1-1 few TRBV18 CATLQGGTEAFF TGTGCCACCCTACAGGGGGGGACTGAAGCTTTCTTT
. TRBJ2-3 many TRBV5-1 CASRRGVGTDTQYF TGCGCCAGCAGGAGGGGGGTCGGAACAGATACGCAGTATTTT
TRBD2 TRBJ2-1 many TRBV2 CASSVSSGVSEQFF TGTGCCAGCAGTGTATCTAGCGGGGTGTCTGAGCAGTTCTTC
. TRBJ1-2 . TRBV29-1 CSVGRFRDKLYGYTF TGCAGCGTTGGAAGATTCCGGGACAAACTCTATGGCTACACCTTC
TRBD2 TRBJ2-1 few TRBV5-1 CASYGTSGGAYEQFF TGCGCCAGCTACGGGACTAGCGGGGGGGCCTATGAGCAGTTCTTC
TRBD2 TRBJ2-1 . TRBV6-2/TRBV6-3 CASSRRLAVSYNEQFF TGTGCCAGCAGTCGAAGACTAGCGGTATCCTACAATGAGCAGTTCTTC
. TRBJ1-1 few TRBV7-9 CASSFRHGDTEAFF TGTGCCAGCAGCTTTCGACATGGGGACACTGAAGCTTTCTTT
. TRBJ2-1 . TRBV7-3 CASSFQSGTVYNEQFF TGTGCCAGCAGCTTTCAATCCGGGACGGTATACAATGAGCAGTTCTTC
. TRBJ2-1 . TRBV7-6 CASSPYAGLGGDEQFF TGTGCCAGCAGCCCATATGCAGGACTAGGGGGGGATGAGCAGTTCTTC
TRBD2 TRBJ2-1 . TRBV24-1 CATSSSGAIHYNEQFF TGTGCCACCAGTTCAAGCGGGGCCATCCATTACAATGAGCAGTTCTTC
. TRBJ1-6 . TRBV7-9 CAGGSDGNSPLHF TGTGCCGGCGGGAGTGACGGGAATTCACCCCTCCACTTT
. TRBJ1-4 few TRBV20-1 CSASSGAGGEKLFF TGCAGTGCTAGCTCTGGGGCAGGCGGTGAAAAACTGTTTTTT
. TRBJ2-7 . TRBV6-1 CASRRHTSEGYYEQYF TGTGCCAGCAGACGACACACTAGTGAGGGTTACTACGAGCAGTACTTC
TRBD1 TRBJ1-5 few TRBV7-2 CASSLASGGGQPQHF TGTGCCAGCAGCTTAGCATCAGGGGGGGGTCAGCCCCAGCATTTT
. TRBJ1-6 . TRBV6-1 CASTIDSSSYNSPLHF TGTGCCAGCACCATTGACTCGAGCTCCTATAATTCACCCCTCCACTTT
TRBD2 TRBJ2-3 few TRBV20-1 CSAGRTSGGRVQQYF TGCAGTGCTGGAAGGACTAGCGGGGGGAGGGTACAGCAGTATTTT
. TRBJ2-3 many TRBV12-3/TRBV12-4 CASSFAGPVDTQYF TGTGCCAGCAGTTTTGCCGGCCCGGTAGATACGCAGTATTTT